The TCR beta chain under discussion was sequenced for a study of T cell changes during pregnancy in multiple sclerosis. Measured with immunoSEQ multiplex PCR; TCRdb has only the in-frame clones, and not every one. The sample yields 15,000 to 20,000 clones, 75% to 90% seen once. Germline V lookup: CDR1 MNHEY, CDR2 SMNVEV (reference sequence). The CDR3 loop spans 13 amino acids. V shed 6 bases and J shed 6 bases, with 15 bases lying between them. The clonotype originates from a female donor in good health, enrolled as a control in a pregnancy study. The rearrangement uses TRBV27 and TRBJ2-7; possibly TRBD1 for D (6 bases). The sequencing here drew on CD8+ T cells from peripheral blood mononuclear cells, taken in the third trimester of pregnancy. Here the CDR3 DNA reads TGTGCCAGCAGCACAGGGCCTCTCGGCGAGCAGTACTTC. Protein sequence: CASSTGPLGEQYF.